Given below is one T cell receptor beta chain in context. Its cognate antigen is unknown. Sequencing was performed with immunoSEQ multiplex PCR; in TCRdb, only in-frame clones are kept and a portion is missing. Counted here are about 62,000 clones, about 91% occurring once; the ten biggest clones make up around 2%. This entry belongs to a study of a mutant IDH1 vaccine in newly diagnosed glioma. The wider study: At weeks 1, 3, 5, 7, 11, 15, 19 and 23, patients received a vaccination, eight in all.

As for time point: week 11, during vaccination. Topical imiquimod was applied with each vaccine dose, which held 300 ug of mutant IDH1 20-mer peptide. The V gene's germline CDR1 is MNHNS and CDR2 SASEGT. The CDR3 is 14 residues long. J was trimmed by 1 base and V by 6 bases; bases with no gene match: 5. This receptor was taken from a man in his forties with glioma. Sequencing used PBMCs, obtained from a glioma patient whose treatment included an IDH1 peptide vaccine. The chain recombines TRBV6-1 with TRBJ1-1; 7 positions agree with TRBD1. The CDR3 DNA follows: TGTGCCAGCAGGGGGGACAGACCGAACACTGAAGCTTTCTTT. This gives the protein CASRGDRPNTEAFF.